One and the same sample provided the 21 T cell receptor beta chains below, sequenced in a study of cytomegalovirus exposure and HLA in healthy donors. TCRdb's copy holds only in-frame clones and misses some; the assay was immunoSEQ multiplex PCR. The profile shows roughly 100,000 clones, about 88% of them singletons. Sequences were obtained from PBMCs. These receptors came from a woman aged 18-29 years in good health and CMV-seropositive.

This clone came up once. The chain recombines TRBV4-1 with TRBJ1-1, with TRBD1 matching over 8 bases. The CDR3 consists of 12 residues. V was clipped by 6 bases and J by 10 bases; unmatched bases: 7. Germline CDR1 MGHRA, CDR2 YSYEKL. The CDR3 reads CASRLAGGPAFF. The DNA of the CDR3 is TGCGCCAGCAGGCTTGCAGGGGGCCCAGCTTTCTTT.

The J gene is TRBJ2-2, the V gene TRBV9; 10 bases agree with TRBD1. In germline, CDR1 is SGDLS, CDR2 YYNGEE. The CDR3 totals 16 residues. V shed 3 bases, J shed 4 bases, and the junction held 6 bases outside the gene matches. The CDR3: CASSAPGQGSTGELFF. The DNA for the CDR3 is TGTGCCAGCAGCGCCCCGGGACAGGGGAGCACCGGGGAGCTGTTTTTT.

The chain joins TRBV28 to TRBJ2-5; tentative D call: TRBD1 (6 bases). Trimming removed 2 bases at V and 4 bases at J, with 11 bases between. The CDR3 contains 14 residues. CDR1 and CDR2 from the germline V gene are MDHEN and SYDVKM. The DNA for the CDR3 is TGTGCCAGCAGTTTACGACAGGCTACAGAGACCCAGTACTTC. It yields the protein CASSLRQATETQYF.

The V and J genes are TRBV5-6 and TRBJ1-5; 8 bases are a match to TRBD1. The CDR3 length is 15 residues. The junction had 1 base not matched to a gene; V was cut back by 0 bases and J by 2 bases. Germline loops: CDR1 SGHDT, CDR2 YYEEEE. Here the CDR3 DNA reads TGTGCCAGCAGCTTGGGGGGACAGGGCAATCAGCCCCAGCATTTT. It yields the protein CASSLGGQGNQPQHF.

In its sample, this clone was seen once. The genes are TRBV25-1 and TRBJ2-3, with 10 bases matching TRBD2. This CDR3 comprises 16 residues. The J segment lost 6 bases and the V segment lost 5 bases, leaving 11 bases of the junction unmatched. CDR1 is MGHDK, CDR2 SYGVNS, per germline. Here the CDR3 DNA reads TGTGCCAGCAGTTCTCTAGAGCGGGGGGGCCGGGATACGCAGTATTTT. Protein: CASSSLERGGRDTQYF.

The V call is TRBV6-4, the J call TRBJ2-7; the match to TRBD2 covers 7 bases. There are 16 residues in the CDR3. The trim removed 2 bases at V and 4 bases at J, leaving 11 bases unmatched. Germline values: CDR1 MRHNA, CDR2 SNTAGT. This CDR3 reads CASSDRGQRGPYEQYV. The CDR3 bases are TGTGCCAGCAGTGACCGCGGCCAGCGGGGTCCTTACGAGCAGTACGTC.

The CDR3 DNA is TGCGCCAGCAGTCCTGGGGGCCTCTATGGCTACACCTTC. Its translation: CASSPGGLYGYTF. This chain joins TRBV23-1 and TRBJ1-2, with D possibly matching TRBD1 (6 bases). TRBV23-1 is noted as an ORF with a role that remains uncertain. The CDR3 is 13 residues long. Deletions cut 4 bases from V and 4 bases from J, with 10 bases between.

CDR3 amino acids: CASSVSPGNFYEQYF. The CDR3 DNA sequence: TGTGCCAGCAGCGTATCCCCAGGGAATTTCTACGAGCAGTACTTC. The chain links TRBV9 to TRBJ2-7; possibly TRBD1 for D (5 bases). The CDR3 is 15 amino acids. V lost 1 base and J 3 bases, leaving 14 bases between the germline ends. Germline values: CDR1 SGDLS, CDR2 YYNGEE.

This rearrangement joins TRBV9 to TRBJ1-5, with a weak D call TRBD1 (6 bases). CDR3 length equals 16 residues. Germline-derived CDR1 and CDR2 are SGDLS and YYNGEE. V lost 0 bases, J lost 3 bases, and 13 bases lay in between. The chain's CDR3 is CASSVGDGGANQPQHF. As DNA, the CDR3 is TGTGCCAGCAGCGTAGGGGACGGGGGGGCCAATCAGCCCCAGCATTTT.

The genes are TRBV19 and TRBJ1-2; possible D gene TRBD1, 5 bases. Per germline, CDR1 LNHDA and CDR2 SQIVND (reference sequence). The CDR3 spans 13 residues. Trimming stripped 1 base from V and 4 bases from J, with 7 bases between. The CDR3 DNA sequence: TGTGCCAGTAGTATAGCGGGGGTCTATGGCTACACCTTC. Amino acid sequence: CASSIAGVYGYTF.

This CDR3 is CASSQDRGKAFF. DNA for the CDR3: TGCGCCAGCAGCCAAGATCGGGGAAAAGCTTTCTTT. The genes are TRBV4-3 and TRBJ1-1; D not resolved. The germline V and J ends were trimmed by 0 bases and 9 bases, with 8 bases remaining between them. Germline V gene lookup returns CDR1 LGHNA and CDR2 YSLEER. The CDR3 extends over 12 amino acids.

V usage is TRBV28 and J usage is TRBJ1-4; a possible D gene is TRBD1 (6 bases). From germline, CDR1 is MDHEN and CDR2 SYDVKM. V shed 3 bases and J shed 6 bases, with 17 bases lying between them. The CDR3 length is 16 residues. CDR3 amino acids: CASSFRHRDWDEKLFF. The CDR3 coding sequence is TGTGCCAGCAGTTTCCGTCACAGGGATTGGGATGAAAAACTGTTTTTT.

This sequence joins TRBV6-1 and TRBJ1-2; no clear D gene. V lost 6 bases and J lost 5, with 4 bases in between. The CDR3 spans 10 residues. CDR1 and CDR2 (germline): MNHNS, SASEGT. CDR3 coding DNA: TGTGCCAGCAGCGAGTATGGCTACACCTTC. It specifies CASSEYGYTF.

The V gene is TRBV7-9, the J gene TRBJ1-2; TRBD1 matches 9 bases. This CDR3 comprises 16 residues. The V gene end was trimmed by 3 bases and the J gene end by 4 bases; junction bases not matched to a gene: 9. Germline V lookup: CDR1 SEHNR, CDR2 FQNEAQ (reference sequence). The CDR3 loop reads CASSLSSVGQGYGYTF. For the CDR3, the DNA is TGTGCCAGCAGCTTGTCTTCCGTGGGACAGGGCTATGGCTACACCTTC.

This rearrangement joins TRBV19 to TRBJ2-1, with TRBD2 matching 9 bases. The CDR3 sequence is 15 residues long. Trimming cost V 3 bases and J 0 bases; bases outside gene matches: 0. CDR1 LNHDA and CDR2 SQIVND come from the germline V gene (reference sequence). Here the CDR3 DNA reads TGTGCCAGTAGTATTAGCGGGGGCTCCTACAATGAGCAGTTCTTC. It is translated as CASSISGGSYNEQFF.

The table lists this clone with a count of one. The chain combines TRBV6-1 with TRBJ2-6; TRBD1 might be the D (5 bases). The CDR3 length is 19 residues. Between the trimmed V and J ends, which lost 2 bases and 0 bases, there was a span of 17 bases. Looked up from germline, CDR1 is MNHNS and CDR2 is SASEGT. The DNA of the CDR3 is TGTGCCAGCAGTGAATTCAGTGGGGCCCTCCACTCTGGGGCCAACGTCCTGACTTTC. The encoded protein is CASSEFSGALHSGANVLTF.

The genes are TRBV6-5 and TRBJ2-5, with D possibly matching TRBD2 (6 bases). The CDR3 spans 14 residues. From germline, CDR1 is MNHEY and CDR2 SVGAGI. Between the trimmed V and J ends, which lost 5 bases and 4 bases, there was a span of 14 bases. DNA for the CDR3: TGTGCCAGCAGTACTCCCCTTAGCGGAGAGACCCAGTACTTC. Translated, it gives CASSTPLSGETQYF.

The rearrangement joins TRBV28 to TRBJ2-1, with TRBD2 matching 12 bases. CDR1 MDHEN and CDR2 SYDVKM come from the germline V gene. The V segment lost 6 bases and the J segment 9 bases; nucleotides outside the gene matches: 9. There are 15 residues in the CDR3. The CDR3 region is CASRVPSGGAAEQFF. Written as DNA, the CDR3 is TGTGCCAGCAGGGTTCCTAGCGGGGGGGCCGCTGAGCAGTTCTTC.

V is TRBV19 and J is TRBJ2-5, with D perhaps TRBD2 (5 bases). Germline CDR1 and CDR2: LNHDA and SQIVND (reference sequence). V dropped 5 bases and J dropped 1 base, with 14 bases sitting between them. This CDR3 has 15 residues. The CDR3 loop is CASSSRTGSQETQYF. CDR3 coding DNA: TGTGCCAGTAGTTCCCGGACGGGGTCCCAAGAGACCCAGTACTTC.

The genes are TRBV7-8 and TRBJ1-1; D may be TRBD1 (6 bases). Germline assignment: CDR1 SGHVS and CDR2 FQNEAQ. V dropped 3 bases and J dropped 3 bases, with 11 bases sitting between them. This CDR3 is 14 amino acids long. The CDR3 here is CASSLTGDYTEAFF. Here the CDR3 DNA reads TGTGCCAGCAGCTTGACAGGAGATTACACTGAAGCTTTCTTT. Combining the CDR3 with reference TRBV7-8 and TRBJ1-1 gives the whole variable domain GAGVSQSPRYKVAKRGQDVALRCDPISGHVSLFWYQQALGQGPEFLTYFQNEAQLDKSGLPSDRFFAERPEGSVSTLKIQRTQQEDSAVYLCASSLTGDYTEAFFGQGTRLTVV.

The rearrangement uses TRBV28 and TRBJ2-3, with D perhaps TRBD1 (5 bases). This CDR3 comprises 16 residues. The germline gives CDR1 MDHEN, CDR2 SYDVKM. V lost 3 bases to trimming and J lost 6 bases, with 19 bases between them. The CDR3 sequence: CASSFHRSPSGDTQYF. The CDR3 nucleotides read TGTGCCAGCAGTTTCCACAGGTCCCCCTCCGGGGATACGCAGTATTTT.